This paragraph reports one T cell receptor (beta chain). This specimen comes from a study of technical replicates of blood from a handful of donors. Repertoires were generated with immunoSEQ multiplex PCR, while TCRdb's copy carries only in-frame clones and drops some. The repertoire holds about 99,000 clones, with nearly 97% as singletons. V lost 6 bases, J lost 4 bases, and 11 bases lay in between. Germline CDR1 and CDR2: MNHEY and SMNVEV (reference sequence). This CDR3 has 13 residues. The receptor's source is a human donor in good health. This sequence joins TRBV27 and TRBJ2-3; D possibly corresponds to TRBD2 (6 bases). The sample taken for sequencing was T cells isolated from PBMCs. CDR3 loop: CASRPTGADTQYF. The CDR3 DNA reads TGTGCCAGCAGACCAACGGGAGCAGATACGCAGTATTTT.